This T cell receptor (beta chain) was sequenced in a study of blood T cells in healthy people across ages. The trim removed 4 bases at V and 7 bases at J, leaving 5 bases unmatched. The CDR3 covers 14 residues. Germline CDR1 is MDHEN and CDR2 is SYDVKM. This clonotype was seen a handful of times. It was with a sample-barcoded 5' primer and a J-beta primer mix that a second PCR of about 6 to 12 cycles was run. TCRdb fed the 5' RACE reads into MiXCR, producing one record per CDR3 protein. The repertoire consists of approximately 800,000 distinct CDR3 sequences, with around 34% occurring once and the leading ten covering over 10%.

The source material was blood. The clonotype comes from a man younger than 30 in good health. The rearrangement uses TRBV28 and TRBJ2-4; 9 nucleotides align to TRBD1. The DNA for the CDR3 is TGTGCCAGCAGTTCCTCCGGGACAGGGAACATTCAGTACTTC. It specifies CASSSSGTGNIQYF.